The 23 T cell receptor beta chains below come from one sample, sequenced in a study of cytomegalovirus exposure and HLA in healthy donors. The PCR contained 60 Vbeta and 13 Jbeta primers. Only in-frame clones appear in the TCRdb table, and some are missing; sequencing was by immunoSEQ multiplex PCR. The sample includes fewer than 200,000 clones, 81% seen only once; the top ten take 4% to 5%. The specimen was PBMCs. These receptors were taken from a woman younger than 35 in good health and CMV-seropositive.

For the CDR3, the DNA is TGTGCTAGGATGACTTACAGGGAAACCTATAATTCACCCCTCCACTTT. This gives the protein CARMTYRETYNSPLHF. V usage is TRBV12-5 and J usage is TRBJ1-6; D perhaps matches TRBD1 (6 bases). CDR1 LGHNT and CDR2 FRNRAP come from the germline V gene. V lost 9 bases and J lost 2, with 17 bases in between. The CDR3 is 16 residues long.

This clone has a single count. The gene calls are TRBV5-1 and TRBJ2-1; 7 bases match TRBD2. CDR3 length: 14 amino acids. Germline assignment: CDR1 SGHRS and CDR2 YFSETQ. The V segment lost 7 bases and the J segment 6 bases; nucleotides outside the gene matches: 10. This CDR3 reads CASSQASGLNEQFF. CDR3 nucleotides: TGCGCCAGCTCCCAGGCTAGCGGCCTCAATGAGCAGTTCTTC.

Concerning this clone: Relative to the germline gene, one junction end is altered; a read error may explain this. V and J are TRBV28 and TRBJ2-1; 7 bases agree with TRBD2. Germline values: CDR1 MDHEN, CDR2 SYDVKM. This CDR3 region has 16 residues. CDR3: CASTLAGSLSYNEQFF. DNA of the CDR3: TGTGCCAGCACTTTAGCGGGCAGCCTCTCCTACAATGAGCAGTTCTTC.

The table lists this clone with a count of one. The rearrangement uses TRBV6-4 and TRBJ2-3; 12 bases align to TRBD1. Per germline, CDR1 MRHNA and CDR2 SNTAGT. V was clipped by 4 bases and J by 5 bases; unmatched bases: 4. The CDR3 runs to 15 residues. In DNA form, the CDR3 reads TGTGCCAGCAGTGGGGACAGGGGGCCGGGAGATACGCAGTATTTT. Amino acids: CASSGDRGPGDTQYF.

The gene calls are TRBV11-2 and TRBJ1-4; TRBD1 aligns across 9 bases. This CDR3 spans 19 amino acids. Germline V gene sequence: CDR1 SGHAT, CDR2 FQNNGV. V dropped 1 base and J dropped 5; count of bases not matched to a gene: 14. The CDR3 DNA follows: TGTGCCAGCAGCTTAGCTCTCGGGACAGGGAGGGCTTTGAATGAAAAACTGTTTTTT. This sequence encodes CASSLALGTGRALNEKLFF.

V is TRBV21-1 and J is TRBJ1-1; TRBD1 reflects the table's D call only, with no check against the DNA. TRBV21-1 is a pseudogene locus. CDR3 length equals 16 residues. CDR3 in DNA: TGTGCCAGCAGCAAACTCCGACAGGGGCCGAACACTGAAGCTTTCTTT. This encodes CASSKLRQGPNTEAFF.

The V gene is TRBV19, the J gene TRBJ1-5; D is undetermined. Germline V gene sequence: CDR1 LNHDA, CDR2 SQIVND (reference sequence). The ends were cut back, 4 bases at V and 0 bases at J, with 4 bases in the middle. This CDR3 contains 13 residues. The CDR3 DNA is TGTGCCAGTAGTACCGGTAGCAATCAGCCCCAGCATTTT. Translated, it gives CASSTGSNQPQHF.

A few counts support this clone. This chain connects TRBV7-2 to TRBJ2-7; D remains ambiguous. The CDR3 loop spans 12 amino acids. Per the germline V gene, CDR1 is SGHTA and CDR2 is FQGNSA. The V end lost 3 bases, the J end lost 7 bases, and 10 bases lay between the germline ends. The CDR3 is CASSFARREQYF. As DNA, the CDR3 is TGTGCCAGCAGCTTCGCCCGTCGGGAGCAGTACTTC.

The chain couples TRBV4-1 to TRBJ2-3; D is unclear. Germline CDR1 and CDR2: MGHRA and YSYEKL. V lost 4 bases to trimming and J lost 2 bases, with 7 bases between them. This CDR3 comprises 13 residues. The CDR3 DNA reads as TGCGCCAGCAGCCGACTGAACACAGATACGCAGTATTTT. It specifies CASSRLNTDTQYF.

CDR3 DNA sequence: TGTGCCAGCAGCTTAGTCGGGTCCCGGAATGAGCAGTTCTTC. Amino acid sequence: CASSLVGSRNEQFF. The chain has TRBV11-2 and TRBJ2-1; D unclear. V was shortened by 1 base and J by 7 bases, with 11 bases between the two germline ends. CDR3 length equals 14 residues. The germline V gene has CDR1 SGHAT and CDR2 FQNNGV.

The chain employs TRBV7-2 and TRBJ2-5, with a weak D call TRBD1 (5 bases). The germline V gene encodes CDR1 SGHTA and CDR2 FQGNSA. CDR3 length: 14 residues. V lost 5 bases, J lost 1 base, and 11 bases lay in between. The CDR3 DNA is TGTGCCAGCAGCCCCGGTGGGGCCCAAGAGACCCAGTACTTC. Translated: CASSPGGAQETQYF.

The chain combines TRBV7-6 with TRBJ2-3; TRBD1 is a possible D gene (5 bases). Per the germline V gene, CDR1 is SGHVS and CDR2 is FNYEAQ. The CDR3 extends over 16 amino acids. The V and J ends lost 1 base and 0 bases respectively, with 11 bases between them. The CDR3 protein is CASSLGRAGSTDTQYF. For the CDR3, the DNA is TGTGCCAGCAGCTTAGGAAGGGCAGGGAGCACAGATACGCAGTATTTT. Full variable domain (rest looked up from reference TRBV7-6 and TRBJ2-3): GAGVSQSPRYKVTKRGQDVALRCDPISGHVSLYWYRQALGQGPEFLTYFNYEAQQDKSGLPNDRFSAERPEGSISTLTIQRTEQRDSAMYRCASSLGRAGSTDTQYFGPGTRLTVL.

The CDR3 reads CASSFSSRGDTEAFF. CDR3 nucleotide sequence: TGTGCCAGCAGTTTCTCCTCACGGGGGGACACTGAAGCTTTCTTT. The chain recombines TRBV28 with TRBJ1-1; tentatively, D is TRBD1 (5 bases). Germline CDR1 reads MDHEN; CDR2 reads SYDVKM. The length of the CDR3 is 15 residues. V was trimmed by 3 bases and J by 3 bases, leaving 14 bases between them. The variable domain in full, completed from reference TRBV28 and TRBJ1-1, reads DVKVTQSSRYLVKRTGEKVFLECVQDMDHENMFWYRQDPGLGLRLIYFSYDVKMKEKGDIPEGYSVSREKKERFSLILESASTNQTSMYLCASSFSSRGDTEAFFGQGTRLTVV.

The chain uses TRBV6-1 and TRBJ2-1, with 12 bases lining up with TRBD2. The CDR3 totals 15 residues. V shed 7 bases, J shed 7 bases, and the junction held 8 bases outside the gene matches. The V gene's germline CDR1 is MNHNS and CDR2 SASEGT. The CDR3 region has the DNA TGTGCCAGCAAAGGACTAGCGGGGTTCAGAAATGAGCAGTTCTTC. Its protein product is CASKGLAGFRNEQFF.

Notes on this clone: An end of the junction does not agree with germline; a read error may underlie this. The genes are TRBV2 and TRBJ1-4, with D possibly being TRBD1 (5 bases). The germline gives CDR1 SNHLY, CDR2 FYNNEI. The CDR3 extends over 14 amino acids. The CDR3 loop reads CAGSEETGVWKLFF. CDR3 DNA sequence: TGTGCCGGCAGTGAAGAAACAGGCGTTTGGAAACTGTTTTTT.

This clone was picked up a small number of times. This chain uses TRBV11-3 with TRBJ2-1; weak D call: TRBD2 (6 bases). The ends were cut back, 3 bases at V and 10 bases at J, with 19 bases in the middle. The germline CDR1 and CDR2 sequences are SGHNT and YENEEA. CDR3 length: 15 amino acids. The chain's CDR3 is CASSFGGGAALEQFF. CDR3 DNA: TGTGCCAGCAGCTTCGGCGGCGGGGCGGCCCTGGAGCAGTTCTTC. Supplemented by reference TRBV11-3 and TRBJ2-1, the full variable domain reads EAGVVQSPRYKIIEKKQPVAFWCNPISGHNTLYWYLQNLGQGPELLIRYENEEAVDDSQLPKDRFSAERLKGVDSTLKIQPAELGDSAVYLCASSFGGGAALEQFFGPGTRLTVL.

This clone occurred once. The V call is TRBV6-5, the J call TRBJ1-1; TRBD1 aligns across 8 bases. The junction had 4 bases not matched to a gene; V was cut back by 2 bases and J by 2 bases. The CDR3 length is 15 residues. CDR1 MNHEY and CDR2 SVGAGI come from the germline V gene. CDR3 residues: CASSYGGQGNTEAFF. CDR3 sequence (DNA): TGTGCCAGCAGTTACGGTGGACAGGGAAACACTGAAGCTTTCTTT.

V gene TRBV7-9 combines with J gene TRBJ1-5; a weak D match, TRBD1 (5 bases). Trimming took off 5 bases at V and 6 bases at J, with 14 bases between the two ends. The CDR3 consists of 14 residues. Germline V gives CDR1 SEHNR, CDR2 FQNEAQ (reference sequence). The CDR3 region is CASSLVGGGQPQHF. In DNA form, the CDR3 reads TGTGCCAGCAGCCTAGTGGGCGGGGGTCAGCCCCAGCATTTT.

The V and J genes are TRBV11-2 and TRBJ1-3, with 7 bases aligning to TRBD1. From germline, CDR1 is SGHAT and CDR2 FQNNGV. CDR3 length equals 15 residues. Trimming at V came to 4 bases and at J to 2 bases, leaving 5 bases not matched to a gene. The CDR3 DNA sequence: TGTGCCAGCAGCTCCCTGAGGGGGCCTGGAAACACCATATATTTT. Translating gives CASSSLRGPGNTIYF.

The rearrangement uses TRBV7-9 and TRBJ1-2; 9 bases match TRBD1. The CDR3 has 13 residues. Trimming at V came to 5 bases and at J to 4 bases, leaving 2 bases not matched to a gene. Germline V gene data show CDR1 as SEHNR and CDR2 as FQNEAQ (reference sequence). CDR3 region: CASSNRGPYGYTF. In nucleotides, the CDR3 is TGTGCCAGCAGCAACAGGGGGCCCTATGGCTACACCTTC.

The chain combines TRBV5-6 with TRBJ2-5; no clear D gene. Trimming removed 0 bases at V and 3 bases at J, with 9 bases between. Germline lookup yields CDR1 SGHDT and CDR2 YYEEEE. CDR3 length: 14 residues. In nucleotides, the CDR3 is TGTGCCAGCAGCTTGGCCCACCAGAAAGAGACCCAGTACTTC. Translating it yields CASSLAHQKETQYF.

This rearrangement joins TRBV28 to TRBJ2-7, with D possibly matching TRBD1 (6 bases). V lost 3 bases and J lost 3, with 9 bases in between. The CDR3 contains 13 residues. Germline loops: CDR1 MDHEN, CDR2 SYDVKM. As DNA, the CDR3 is TGTGCCAGCAGTTTCCAACAGGGCTACGAGCAGTACTTC. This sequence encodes CASSFQQGYEQYF.

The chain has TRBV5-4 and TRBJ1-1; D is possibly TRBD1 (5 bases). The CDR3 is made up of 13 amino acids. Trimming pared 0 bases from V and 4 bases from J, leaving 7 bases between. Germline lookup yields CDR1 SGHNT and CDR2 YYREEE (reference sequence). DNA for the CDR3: TGTGCCAGCAGCTTGGGGGGCGGCACTGAAGCTTTCTTT. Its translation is CASSLGGGTEAFF.